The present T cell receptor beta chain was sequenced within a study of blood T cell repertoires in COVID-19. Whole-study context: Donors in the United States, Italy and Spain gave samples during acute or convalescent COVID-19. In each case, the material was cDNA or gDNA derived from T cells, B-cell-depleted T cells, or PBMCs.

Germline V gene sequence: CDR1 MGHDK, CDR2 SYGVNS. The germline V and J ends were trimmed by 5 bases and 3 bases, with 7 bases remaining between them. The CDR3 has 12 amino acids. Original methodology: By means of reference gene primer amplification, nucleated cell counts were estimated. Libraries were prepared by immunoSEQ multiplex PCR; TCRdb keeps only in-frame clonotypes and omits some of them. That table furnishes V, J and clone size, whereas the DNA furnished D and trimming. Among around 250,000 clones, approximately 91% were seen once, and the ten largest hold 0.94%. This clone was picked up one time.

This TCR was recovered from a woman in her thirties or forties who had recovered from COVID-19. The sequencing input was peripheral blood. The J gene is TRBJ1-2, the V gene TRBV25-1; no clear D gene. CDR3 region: CASSQTDYGYTF. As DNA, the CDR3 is TGTGCCAGCAGTCAAACAGACTATGGCTACACCTTC.